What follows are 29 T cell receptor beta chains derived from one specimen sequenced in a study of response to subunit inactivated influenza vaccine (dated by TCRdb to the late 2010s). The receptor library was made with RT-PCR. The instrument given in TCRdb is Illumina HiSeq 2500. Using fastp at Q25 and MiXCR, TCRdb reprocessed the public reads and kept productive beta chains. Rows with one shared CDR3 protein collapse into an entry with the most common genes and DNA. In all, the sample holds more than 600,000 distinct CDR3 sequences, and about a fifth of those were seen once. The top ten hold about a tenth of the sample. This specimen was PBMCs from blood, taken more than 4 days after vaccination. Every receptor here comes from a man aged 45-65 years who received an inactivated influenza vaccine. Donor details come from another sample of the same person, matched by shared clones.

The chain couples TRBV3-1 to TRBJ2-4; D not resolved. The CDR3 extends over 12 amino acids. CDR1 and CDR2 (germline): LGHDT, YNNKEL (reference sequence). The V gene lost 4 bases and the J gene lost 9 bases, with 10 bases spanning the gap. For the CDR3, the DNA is TGTGCCAGCAGCCGAGATAGAAGCATTCAGTACTTC. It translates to CASSRDRSIQYF.

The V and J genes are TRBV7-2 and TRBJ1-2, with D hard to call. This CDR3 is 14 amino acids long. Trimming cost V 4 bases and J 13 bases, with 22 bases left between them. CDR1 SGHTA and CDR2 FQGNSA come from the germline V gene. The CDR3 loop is CASSSQFSLNLFTF. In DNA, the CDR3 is TGTGCCAGCAGCTCCCAGTTTTCACTAAATCTCTTCACCTTC.

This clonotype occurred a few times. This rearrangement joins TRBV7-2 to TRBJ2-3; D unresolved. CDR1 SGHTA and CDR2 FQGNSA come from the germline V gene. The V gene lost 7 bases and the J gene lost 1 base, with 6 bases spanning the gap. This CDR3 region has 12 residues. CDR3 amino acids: CASNQRTDTQYF. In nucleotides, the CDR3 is TGTGCCAGCAATCAGCGCACAGATACGCAGTATTTT.

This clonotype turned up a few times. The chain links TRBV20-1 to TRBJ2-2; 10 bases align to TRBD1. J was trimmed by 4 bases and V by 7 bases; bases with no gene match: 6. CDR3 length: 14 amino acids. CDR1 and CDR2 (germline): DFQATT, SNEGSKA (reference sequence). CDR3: CSVAGQGITGELFF. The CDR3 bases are TGCAGTGTCGCGGGACAGGGGATCACCGGGGAGCTGTTTTTT.

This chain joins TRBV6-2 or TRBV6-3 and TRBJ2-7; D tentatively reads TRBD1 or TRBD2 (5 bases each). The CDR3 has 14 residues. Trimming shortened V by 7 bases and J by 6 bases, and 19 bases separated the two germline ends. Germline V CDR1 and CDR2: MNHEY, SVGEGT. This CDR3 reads CASMPRDGFSEQYF. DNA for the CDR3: TGTGCCAGCATGCCCCGGGACGGCTTCTCCGAGCAGTACTTC.

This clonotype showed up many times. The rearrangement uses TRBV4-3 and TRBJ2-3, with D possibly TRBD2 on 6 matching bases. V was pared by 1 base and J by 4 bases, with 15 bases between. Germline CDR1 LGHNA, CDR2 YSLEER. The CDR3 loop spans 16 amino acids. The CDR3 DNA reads TGCGCCAGCAGCCAAGCCGGACGGGGGAACTCAGATACGCAGTATTTT. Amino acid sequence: CASSQAGRGNSDTQYF.

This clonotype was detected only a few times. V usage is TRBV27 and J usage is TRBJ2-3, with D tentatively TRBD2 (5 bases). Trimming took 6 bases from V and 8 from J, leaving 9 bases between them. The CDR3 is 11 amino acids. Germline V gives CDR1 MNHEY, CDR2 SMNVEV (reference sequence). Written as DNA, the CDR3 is TGTGCCAGCAGGGAGGCCGGTACGCAGTATTTT. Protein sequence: CASREAGTQYF.

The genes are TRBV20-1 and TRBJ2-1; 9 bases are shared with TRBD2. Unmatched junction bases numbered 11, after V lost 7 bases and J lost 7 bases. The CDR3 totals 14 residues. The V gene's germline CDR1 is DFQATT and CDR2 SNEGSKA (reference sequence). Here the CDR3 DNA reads TGCAGTGTTCCGGGGACTAGCATGGTTAATGAGCAGTTCTTC. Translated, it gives CSVPGTSMVNEQFF.

The CDR3 sequence is CASSLSLGQGYMNTEAFF. The CDR3 nucleotides are TGTGCCAGCAGTTTATCCTTGGGACAGGGATACATGAACACTGAAGCTTTCTTT. The chain employs TRBV27 and TRBJ1-1, with 9 bases fitting TRBD1. The CDR3 has 18 amino acids. In germline, CDR1 is MNHEY, CDR2 SMNVEV (reference sequence). J gave up 0 bases and V 0 bases, and 8 bases lay outside the gene matches.

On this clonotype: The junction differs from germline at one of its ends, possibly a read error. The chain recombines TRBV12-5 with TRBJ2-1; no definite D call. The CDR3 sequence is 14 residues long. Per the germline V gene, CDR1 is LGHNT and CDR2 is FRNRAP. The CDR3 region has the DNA TGTGCTAGTGGCCAGTTCAGATCCTTCAATGAGCAGTTCTTC. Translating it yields CASGQFRSFNEQFF.

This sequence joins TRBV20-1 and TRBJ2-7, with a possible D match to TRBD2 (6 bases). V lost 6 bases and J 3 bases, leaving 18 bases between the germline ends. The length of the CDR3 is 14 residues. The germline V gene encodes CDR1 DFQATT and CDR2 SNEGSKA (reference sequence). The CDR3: CSADGGAPFYEQYF. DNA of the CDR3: TGCAGTGCGGACGGAGGGGCCCCGTTCTACGAGCAGTACTTC.

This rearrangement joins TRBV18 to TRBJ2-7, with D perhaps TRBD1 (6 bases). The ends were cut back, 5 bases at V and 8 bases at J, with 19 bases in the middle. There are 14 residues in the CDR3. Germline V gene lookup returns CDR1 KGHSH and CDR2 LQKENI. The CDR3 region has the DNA TGTGCCAGCTCAGGACCCCGACAGGACTCGAAGCAGTACTTC. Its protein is CASSGPRQDSKQYF.

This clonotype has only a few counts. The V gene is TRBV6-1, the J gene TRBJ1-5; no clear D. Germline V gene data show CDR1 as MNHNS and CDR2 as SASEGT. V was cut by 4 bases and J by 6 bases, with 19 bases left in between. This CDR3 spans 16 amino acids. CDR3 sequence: CASSATGPRVGQPQHF. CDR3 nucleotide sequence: TGTGCCAGCAGTGCGACCGGGCCGAGGGTGGGTCAGCCCCAGCATTTT.

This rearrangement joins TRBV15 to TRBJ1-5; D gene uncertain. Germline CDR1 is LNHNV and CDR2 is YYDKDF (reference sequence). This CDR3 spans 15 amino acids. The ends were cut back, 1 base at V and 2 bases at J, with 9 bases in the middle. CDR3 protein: CATSRGDKGNQPQHF. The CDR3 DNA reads TGTGCCACCAGCAGAGGTGACAAGGGCAATCAGCCCCAGCATTTT.

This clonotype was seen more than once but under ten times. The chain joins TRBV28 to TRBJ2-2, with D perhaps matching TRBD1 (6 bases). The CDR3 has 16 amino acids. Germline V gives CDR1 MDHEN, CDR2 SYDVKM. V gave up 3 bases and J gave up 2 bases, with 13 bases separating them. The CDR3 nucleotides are TGTGCCAGCAGTTTTCCGACAGGAGGCAACACCGGGGAGCTGTTTTTT. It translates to CASSFPTGGNTGELFF.

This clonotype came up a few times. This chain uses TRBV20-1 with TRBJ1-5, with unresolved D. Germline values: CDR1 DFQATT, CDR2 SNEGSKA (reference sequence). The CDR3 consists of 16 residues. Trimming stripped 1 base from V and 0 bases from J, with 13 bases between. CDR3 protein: CSARAKTGYSNQPQHF. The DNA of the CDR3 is TGCAGTGCTAGAGCCAAGACCGGATATAGCAATCAGCCCCAGCATTTT.

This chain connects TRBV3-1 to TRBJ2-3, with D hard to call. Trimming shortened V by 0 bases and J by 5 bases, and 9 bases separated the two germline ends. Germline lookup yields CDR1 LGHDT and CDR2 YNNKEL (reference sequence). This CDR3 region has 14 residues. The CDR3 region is CASSQDFGGDTQYF. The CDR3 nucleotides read TGTGCCAGCAGCCAAGATTTTGGCGGAGATACGCAGTATTTT.

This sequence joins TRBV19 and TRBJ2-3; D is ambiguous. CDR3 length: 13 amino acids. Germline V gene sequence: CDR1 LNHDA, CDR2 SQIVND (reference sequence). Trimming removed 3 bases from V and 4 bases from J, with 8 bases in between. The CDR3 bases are TGTGCCAGTAGTATGGTAGCTGCAGATACGCAGTATTTT. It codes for CASSMVAADTQYF.

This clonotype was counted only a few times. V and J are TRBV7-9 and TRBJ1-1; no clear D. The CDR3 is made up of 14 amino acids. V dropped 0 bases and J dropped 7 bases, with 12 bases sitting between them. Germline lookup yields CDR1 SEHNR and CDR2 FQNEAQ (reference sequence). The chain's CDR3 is CASSLAKMGDEAFF. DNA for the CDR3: TGTGCCAGCAGCTTAGCCAAAATGGGTGATGAAGCTTTCTTT.

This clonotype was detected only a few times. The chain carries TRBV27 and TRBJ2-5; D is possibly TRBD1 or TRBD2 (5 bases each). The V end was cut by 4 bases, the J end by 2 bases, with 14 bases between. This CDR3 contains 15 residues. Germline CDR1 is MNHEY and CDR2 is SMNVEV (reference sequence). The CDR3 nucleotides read TGTGCCAGCAGTTGGCTTGGGACGGAACAAGAGACCCAGTACTTC. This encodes CASSWLGTEQETQYF.

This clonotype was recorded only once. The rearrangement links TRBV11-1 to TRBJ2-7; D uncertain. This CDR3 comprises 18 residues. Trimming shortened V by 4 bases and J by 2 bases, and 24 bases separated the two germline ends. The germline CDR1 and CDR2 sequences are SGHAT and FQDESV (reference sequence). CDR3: CASSSTLLSSGRAYEQYF. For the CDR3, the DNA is TGTGCCAGCAGCTCAACCTTACTGTCCTCCGGACGGGCCTACGAGCAGTACTTC. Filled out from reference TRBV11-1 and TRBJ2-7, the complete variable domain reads EAEVAQSPRYKITEKSQAVAFWCDPISGHATLYWYRQILGQGPELLVQFQDESVVDDSQLPKDRFSAERLKGVDSTLKIQPAELGDSAMYLCASSSTLLSSGRAYEQYFGPGTRLTVT.

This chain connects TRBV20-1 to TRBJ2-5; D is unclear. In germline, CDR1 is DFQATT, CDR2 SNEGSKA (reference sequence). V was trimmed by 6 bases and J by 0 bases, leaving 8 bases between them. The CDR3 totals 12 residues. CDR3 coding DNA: TGCAGTGCACTTGGGGACCAAGAGACCCAGTACTTC. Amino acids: CSALGDQETQYF.

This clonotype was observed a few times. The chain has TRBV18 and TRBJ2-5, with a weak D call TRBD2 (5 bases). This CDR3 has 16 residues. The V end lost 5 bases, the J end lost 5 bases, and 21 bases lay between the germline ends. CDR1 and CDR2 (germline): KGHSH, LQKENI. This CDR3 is CASSNRKRQSGETQYF. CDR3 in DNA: TGTGCCAGCTCAAACCGGAAGCGGCAATCGGGGGAGACCCAGTACTTC.

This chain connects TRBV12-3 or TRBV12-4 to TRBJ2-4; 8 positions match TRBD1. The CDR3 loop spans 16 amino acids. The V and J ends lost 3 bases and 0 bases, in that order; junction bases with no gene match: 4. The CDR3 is CASSLDRVRAKNIQYF. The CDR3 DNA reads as TGTGCCAGCAGTTTGGACAGGGTCAGAGCCAAAAACATTCAGTACTTC.

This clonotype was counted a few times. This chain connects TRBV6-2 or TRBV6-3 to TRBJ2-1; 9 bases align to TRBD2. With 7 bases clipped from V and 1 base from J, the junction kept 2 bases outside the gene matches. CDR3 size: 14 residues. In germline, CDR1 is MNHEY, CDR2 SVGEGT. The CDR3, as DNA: TGTGCCAGCACAACTAGCGGGTCCTACAATGAGCAGTTCTTC. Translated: CASTTSGSYNEQFF.

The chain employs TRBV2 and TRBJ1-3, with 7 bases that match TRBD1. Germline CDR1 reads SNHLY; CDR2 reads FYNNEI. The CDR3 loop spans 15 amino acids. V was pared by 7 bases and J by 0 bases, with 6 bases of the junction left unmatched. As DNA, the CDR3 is TGTGCCAGCACCGACAGGGTCCCCTCTGGAAACACCATATATTTT. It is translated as CASTDRVPSGNTIYF.

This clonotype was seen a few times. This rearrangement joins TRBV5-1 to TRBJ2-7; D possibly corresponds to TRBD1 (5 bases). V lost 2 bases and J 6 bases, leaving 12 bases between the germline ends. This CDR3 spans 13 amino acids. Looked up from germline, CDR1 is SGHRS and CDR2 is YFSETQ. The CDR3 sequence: CASSFGARGEQYF. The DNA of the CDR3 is TGCGCCAGCAGCTTTGGGGCAAGGGGCGAGCAGTACTTC.

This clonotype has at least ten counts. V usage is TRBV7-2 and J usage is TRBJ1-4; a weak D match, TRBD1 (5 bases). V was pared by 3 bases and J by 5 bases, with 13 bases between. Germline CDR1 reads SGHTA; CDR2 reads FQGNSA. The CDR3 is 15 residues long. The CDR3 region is CASSLANRINEKLFF. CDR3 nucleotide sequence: TGTGCCAGCAGCTTGGCGAACAGGATCAATGAAAAACTGTTTTTT.

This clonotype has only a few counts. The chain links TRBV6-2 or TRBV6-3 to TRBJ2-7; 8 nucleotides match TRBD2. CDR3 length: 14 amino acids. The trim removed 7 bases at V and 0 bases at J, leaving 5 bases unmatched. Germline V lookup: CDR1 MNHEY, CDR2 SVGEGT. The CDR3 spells CASTFSGASYEQYF. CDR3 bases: TGTGCCAGCACCTTTAGCGGGGCCTCCTACGAGCAGTACTTC.